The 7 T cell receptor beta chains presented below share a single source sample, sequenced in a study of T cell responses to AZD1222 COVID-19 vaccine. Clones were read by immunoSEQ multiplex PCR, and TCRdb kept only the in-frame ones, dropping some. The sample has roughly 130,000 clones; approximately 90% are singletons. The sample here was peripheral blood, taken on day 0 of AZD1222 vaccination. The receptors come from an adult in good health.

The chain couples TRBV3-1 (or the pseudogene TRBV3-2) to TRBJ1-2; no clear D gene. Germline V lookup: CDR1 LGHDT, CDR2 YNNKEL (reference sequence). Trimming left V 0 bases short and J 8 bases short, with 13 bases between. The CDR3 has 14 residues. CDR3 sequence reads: CASSQDSRPLGYTF. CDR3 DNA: TGTGCCAGCAGCCAAGATTCGCGGCCGCTCGGCTACACCTTC.

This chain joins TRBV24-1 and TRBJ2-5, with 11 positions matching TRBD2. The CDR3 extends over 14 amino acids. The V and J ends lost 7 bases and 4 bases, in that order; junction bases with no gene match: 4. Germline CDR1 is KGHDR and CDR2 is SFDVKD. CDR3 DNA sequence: TGTGCCACCAGCCATAGCGGGGGGGGAGAGACCCAGTACTTC. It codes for CATSHSGGGETQYF.

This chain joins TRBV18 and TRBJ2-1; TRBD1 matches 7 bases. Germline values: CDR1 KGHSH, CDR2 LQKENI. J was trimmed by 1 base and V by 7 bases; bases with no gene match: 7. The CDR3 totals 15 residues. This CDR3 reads CASYRQGASYNEQFF. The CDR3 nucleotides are TGTGCCAGCTACCGACAGGGAGCATCCTACAATGAGCAGTTCTTC. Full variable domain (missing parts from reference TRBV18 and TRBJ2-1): NAGVMQNPRHLVRRRGQEARLRCSPMKGHSHVYWYRQLPEEGLKFMVYLQKENIIDESGMPKERFSAEFPKEGPSILRIQQVVRGDSAAYFCASYRQGASYNEQFFGPGTRLTVL.

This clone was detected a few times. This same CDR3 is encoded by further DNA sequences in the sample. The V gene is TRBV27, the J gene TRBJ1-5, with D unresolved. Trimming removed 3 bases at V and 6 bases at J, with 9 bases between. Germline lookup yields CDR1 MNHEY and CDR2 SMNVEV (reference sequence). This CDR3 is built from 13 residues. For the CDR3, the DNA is TGTGCCAGCAGTTTGTCGGGAGTTCAGCCCCAGCATTTT. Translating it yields CASSLSGVQPQHF.

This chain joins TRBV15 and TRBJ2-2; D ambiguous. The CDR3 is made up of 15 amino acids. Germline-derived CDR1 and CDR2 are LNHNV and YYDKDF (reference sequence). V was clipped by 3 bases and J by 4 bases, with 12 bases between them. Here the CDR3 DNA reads TGTGCCACCAGCAGGTCCAGACAAGGCACCGGGGAGCTGTTTTTT. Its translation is CATSRSRQGTGELFF.

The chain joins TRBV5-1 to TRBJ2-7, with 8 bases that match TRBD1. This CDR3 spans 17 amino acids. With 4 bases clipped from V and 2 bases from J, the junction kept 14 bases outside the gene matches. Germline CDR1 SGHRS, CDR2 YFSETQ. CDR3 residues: CASSQHHPGQVTYEQYF. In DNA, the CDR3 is TGCGCCAGCAGCCAACACCATCCGGGACAGGTTACCTACGAGCAGTACTTC.

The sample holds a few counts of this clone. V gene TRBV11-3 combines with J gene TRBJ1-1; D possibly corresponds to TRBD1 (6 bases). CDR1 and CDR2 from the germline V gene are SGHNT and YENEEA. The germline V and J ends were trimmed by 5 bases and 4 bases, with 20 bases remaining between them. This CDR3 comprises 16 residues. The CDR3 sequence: CASSNPNTGYATEAFF. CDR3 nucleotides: TGTGCCAGCAGCAACCCGAATACAGGGTACGCCACTGAAGCTTTCTTT.